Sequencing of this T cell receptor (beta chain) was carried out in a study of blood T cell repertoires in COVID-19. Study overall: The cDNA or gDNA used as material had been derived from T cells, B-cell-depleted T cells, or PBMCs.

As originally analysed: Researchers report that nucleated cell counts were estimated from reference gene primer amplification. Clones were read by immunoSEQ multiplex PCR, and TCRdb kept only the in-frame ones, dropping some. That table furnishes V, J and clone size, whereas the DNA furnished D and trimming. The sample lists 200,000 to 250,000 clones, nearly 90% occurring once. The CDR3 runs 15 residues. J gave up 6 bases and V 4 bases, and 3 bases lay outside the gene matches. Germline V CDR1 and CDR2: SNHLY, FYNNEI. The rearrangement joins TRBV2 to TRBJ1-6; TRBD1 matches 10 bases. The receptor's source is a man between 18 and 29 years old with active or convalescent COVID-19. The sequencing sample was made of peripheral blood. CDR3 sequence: CASSGQGASNSPLHF. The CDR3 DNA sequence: TGTGCCAGCAGTGGACAGGGGGCGAGTAATTCACCCCTCCACTTT.